The rows below give T cell receptor beta chains drawn from one sample of a study of blood T cell repertoires in COVID-19. The method was immunoSEQ multiplex PCR; TCRdb's version includes in-frame clones alone and lacks a portion of them. The data hold tens of thousands of clones, with over 70% observed a single time. Sample: peripheral blood. The receptors here all came from a human donor in a cohort sampled during active COVID-19. CDR3s include the opening cysteine and the closing phenylalanine or tryptophan. A D gene is named only where the DNA matches it firmly. Clone size is given for some rows only: seen once, a few or many times, or a class if the clone is expanded.

clone size	V gene	D gene	J gene	CDR3 protein	CDR3 DNA
-	TRBV6-5	TRBD1	TRBJ2-4	CASSYTRLQGGIQYF	TGTGCCAGCAGTTACACTCGACTACAGGGGGGCATTCAGTACTTC
-	TRBV5-8	-	TRBJ2-1	CASSLRAGYNEQFF	TGTGCCAGCAGCTTGAGAGCGGGTTACAATGAGCAGTTCTTC
few	TRBV6-1	-	TRBJ1-1	CASSESLSLRAFF	TGTGCCAGCAGTGAATCTCTGTCCCTGAGGGCTTTCTTT
-	TRBV5-8	TRBD1	TRBJ1-3	CASSFRDRVAGNTIYF	TGTGCCAGCAGCTTCCGGGACAGGGTTGCTGGAAACACCATATATTTT
-	TRBV30	TRBD1	TRBJ2-7	CAWSRGTGGIDEQYF	TGTGCCTGGAGTCGGGGGACAGGGGGAATCGACGAGCAGTACTTC
-	TRBV5-1	-	TRBJ1-1	CASSLEDGSTEAFF	TGCGCCAGCAGCTTGGAGGACGGGAGCACTGAAGCTTTCTTT
-	TRBV7-9	-	TRBJ1-5	CASSLGDQPQHF	TGTGCCAGCAGCCTCGGAGATCAGCCCCAGCATTTT
-	TRBV29-1	-	TRBJ2-3	CSVEDRVGADTQYF	TGCAGCGTTGAAGATAGAGTAGGGGCAGATACGCAGTATTTT
-	TRBV11-2	-	TRBJ2-4	CASSPSWEESLAKNIQYF	TGTGCCAGCAGCCCCTCATGGGAGGAATCTCTAGCCAAAAACATTCAGTACTTC
-	TRBV5-1	TRBD2	TRBJ2-7	CASSLSGLAVSYEQYF	TGCGCCAGCAGCTTGTCCGGACTAGCGGTCTCCTACGAGCAGTACTTC
once	TRBV6-5	-	TRBJ2-5	CASSYSQETQYF	TGTGCCAGCAGTTACTCACAGGAGACCCAGTACTTC
-	TRBV5-1	TRBD1	TRBJ2-5	CASSFTLNSGQGLWTQYF	TGCGCCAGCAGCTTTACCCTTAACTCGGGACAGGGCTTGTGGACCCAGTACTTC
once	TRBV5-4	TRBD2	TRBJ2-7	CASRPGGGADEQYF	TGTGCCAGCAGACCCGGCGGGGGGGCGGACGAGCAGTACTTC
-	TRBV6-1	-	TRBJ1-2	CASSEDRWNYGYTF	TGTGCCAGCAGTGAAGACAGGTGGAACTATGGCTACACCTTC
-	TRBV27	-	TRBJ2-5	CASSTSWAGETQYF	TGTGCCAGCAGTACCTCTTGGGCGGGCGAGACCCAGTACTTC
-	TRBV25-1	TRBD1	TRBJ1-2	CASSESRDRGPGYTF	TGTGCCAGCAGTGAATCCCGGGACAGGGGGCCGGGCTACACCTTC
-	TRBV7-9	-	TRBJ2-7	CASSLGGMLSSYEQYF	TGTGCCAGCAGCTTAGGAGGGATGCTCTCCTCTTACGAGCAGTACTTC
-	TRBV5-4	-	TRBJ1-2	CASSWDINYGYTF	TGTGCCAGCAGCTGGGACATCAACTATGGCTACACCTTC
-	TRBV10-3	TRBD1	TRBJ2-7	CAISEAGTGASYEQYF	TGTGCCATCAGCGAAGCCGGGACAGGCGCCTCCTACGAGCAGTACTTC
-	TRBV7-9	-	TRBJ1-1	CASSFQNTEAFF	TGTGCCAGCAGTTTCCAGAACACTGAAGCTTTCTTT
-	TRBV2	-	TRBJ1-5	CASSDSQIEPQHF	TGTGCCAGCAGTGATAGTCAAATCGAGCCCCAGCATTTT
-	TRBV27	TRBD1	TRBJ1-5	CASSLYPPRGSNQPQHF	TGTGCCAGCAGTTTATACCCCCCCAGGGGGAGCAATCAGCCCCAGCATTTT
-	TRBV2	-	TRBJ1-2	CASSAVEGGGYTF	TGTGCCAGCAGTGCGGTGGAAGGAGGTGGCTACACCTTC
-	TRBV6-6	TRBD1	TRBJ1-1	CASSLQDRLEAFF	TGTGCCAGCAGCCTTCAGGACAGGCTTGAAGCTTTCTTT
-	TRBV30	-	TRBJ2-7	CAWNRQETYEQYF	TGTGCCTGGAACCGACAGGAAACCTACGAGCAGTACTTC
-	TRBV5-1	TRBD1	TRBJ1-6	CASSSGQQSSYNSPLHF	TGCGCCAGCAGCTCGGGACAGCAGAGCTCCTATAATTCACCCCTCCACTTT
few	TRBV15	-	TRBJ1-3	CATSLFPSGNTIYF	TGTGCCACCAGCTTATTTCCGTCTGGAAACACCATATATTTT
-	TRBV5-6	-	TRBJ2-6	CASSYGQSGANVLTF	TGTGCCAGCAGCTATGGACAGTCTGGGGCCAACGTCCTGACTTTC
-	TRBV4-3	-	TRBJ1-2	CASSQRGLYGYTF	TGCGCCAGCAGCCAAAGAGGGTTATATGGCTACACCTTC
-	TRBV12-3/TRBV12-4	-	TRBJ2-5	CASSLAGRETQYF	TGTGCCAGCAGTTTGGCAGGGCGAGAGACCCAGTACTTC
-	TRBV7-6	-	TRBJ1-1	CASTPWGVNTEAFF	TGTGCCAGCACCCCCTGGGGGGTAAACACTGAAGCTTTCTTT
-	TRBV2	-	TRBJ1-4	CASRGATANEKLFF	TGTGCCAGCAGGGGCGCGACGGCTAATGAAAAACTGTTTTTT
-	TRBV4-3	-	TRBJ1-4	CASSQQATRTNEKLFF	TGCGCCAGCAGCCAACAAGCGACTCGCACTAATGAAAAACTGTTTTTT
-	TRBV15	-	TRBJ2-2	CATSSPRRNTGELFF	TGTGCCACCAGCAGCCCCAGAAGGAACACCGGGGAGCTGTTTTTT
-	TRBV6-5	-	TRBJ2-7	CASSYSRGGTYEQYF	TGTGCCAGCAGTTACTCGCGCGGGGGCACCTACGAGCAGTACTTC
-	TRBV4-2	TRBD2	TRBJ2-7	CASSLAGGSYEQYF	TGTGCCAGCAGCTTAGCGGGGGGATCCTACGAGCAGTACTTC
few	TRBV7-9	-	TRBJ1-4	CASSLMVTQGEKLFF	TGTGCCAGCAGCTTAATGGTAACGCAGGGGGAAAAACTGTTTTTT
-	TRBV9	TRBD2	TRBJ2-5	CASSVGLAGGQETQYF	TGTGCCAGCAGCGTGGGACTAGCGGGGGGACAAGAGACCCAGTACTTC
-	TRBV5-1	-	TRBJ2-7	CASSLEGSSYEQYF	TGCGCCAGCAGCTTGGAAGGGAGCTCCTACGAGCAGTACTTC
-	TRBV6-5	TRBD1	TRBJ2-1	CASGLTGGPQNEQFF	TGTGCCAGCGGGTTAACAGGGGGACCTCAGAATGAGCAGTTCTTC
-	TRBV5-1	TRBD2	TRBJ2-7	CASSLSPSGVYEQYF	TGCGCCAGCAGCTTGTCGCCTAGCGGGGTGTACGAGCAGTACTTC
-	TRBV18	-	TRBJ1-1	CASSPGVGSAFF	TGTGCCAGCTCACCCGGGGTCGGGTCGGCTTTCTTT
-	TRBV5-5	-	TRBJ1-2	CASSLSTAQDYGYTF	TGTGCCAGCAGCTTGTCGACCGCCCAGGACTATGGCTACACCTTC
-	TRBV25-1	-	TRBJ2-2	CASSEYPPREELFF	TGTGCCAGCAGTGAATACCCCCCCCGGGAGGAGCTGTTTTTT
once	TRBV19	TRBD2	TRBJ2-7	CASSPSAGGTSYEQYF	TGTGCCAGTAGTCCCAGTGCCGGGGGGACCTCCTACGAGCAGTACTTC
-	TRBV19	-	TRBJ1-5	CASNYGNLNQPQHF	TGTGCCTCCAATTACGGGAACCTTAACCAGCCCCAGCATTTT
-	TRBV3-1/TRBV3-2	TRBD1	TRBJ2-4	CASSQMGTGQNIQYF	TGTGCCAGCAGCCAGATGGGGACAGGGCAAAACATTCAGTACTTC
-	TRBV4-2	-	TRBJ2-1	CASRQSGYNEQFF	TGTGCCAGCAGACAATCCGGGTACAATGAGCAGTTCTTC
-	TRBV10-3	-	TRBJ1-3	CAILYRTLSGNTIYF	TGTGCCATCCTCTATAGGACATTGTCTGGAAACACCATATATTTT
-	TRBV11-2	-	TRBJ2-3	CASSSIGTTRENTQYF	TGTGCCAGCAGCTCCATCGGGACAACCCGCGAGAATACGCAGTATTTT
-	TRBV7-2	-	TRBJ2-1	CASSFAVVYNEQFF	TGTGCCAGCAGCTTTGCGGTTGTCTACAATGAGCAGTTCTTC
-	TRBV27	TRBD1	TRBJ2-7	CATRRSYRGVYEQYF	TGTGCCACCCGTAGGTCCTACAGGGGGGTTTACGAGCAGTACTTC